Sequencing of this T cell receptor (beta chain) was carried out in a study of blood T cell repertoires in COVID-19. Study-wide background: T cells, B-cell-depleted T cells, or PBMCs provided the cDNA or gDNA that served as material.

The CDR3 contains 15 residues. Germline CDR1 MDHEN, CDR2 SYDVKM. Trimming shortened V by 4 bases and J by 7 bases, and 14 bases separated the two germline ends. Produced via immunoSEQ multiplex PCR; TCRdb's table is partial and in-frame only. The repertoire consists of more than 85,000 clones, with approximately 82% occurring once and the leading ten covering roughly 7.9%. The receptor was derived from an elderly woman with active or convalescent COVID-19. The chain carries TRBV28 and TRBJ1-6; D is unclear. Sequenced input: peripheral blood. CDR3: CASSSGSSGNSPLHF. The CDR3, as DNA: TGTGCCAGCAGTTCCGGGAGTTCGGGGAATTCACCCCTCCACTTT. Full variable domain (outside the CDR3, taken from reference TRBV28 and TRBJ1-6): DVKVTQSSRYLVKRTGEKVFLECVQDMDHENMFWYRQDPGLGLRLIYFSYDVKMKEKGDIPEGYSVSREKKERFSLILESASTNQTSMYLCASSSGSSGNSPLHFGNGTRLTVT.